The source of this T cell receptor beta chain is a study of blood T cell repertoires in COVID-19. Sequencing was performed with immunoSEQ multiplex PCR; in TCRdb, only in-frame clones are kept and a portion is missing. This table holds hundreds of thousands of clones, more than 70% found once. V lost 2 bases to trimming and J lost 2 bases; unmatched junction nucleotides: 10. The CDR3 covers 20 residues. Looked up from germline, CDR1 is SGHRS and CDR2 is YFSETQ. Sequencing was performed on peripheral blood. The chain recombines TRBV5-1 with TRBJ2-1; 16 bases agree with TRBD2. This receptor was identified in a woman between 65 and 79 years old with COVID-19, enrolled during active disease. As DNA, the CDR3 is TGCGCCAGCAGCTTACAAACCGGGACTAGCGGGGGGGCCCCCTACAATGAGCAGTTCTTC. Translating it yields CASSLQTGTSGGAPYNEQFF.